A selection of T cell receptor beta chains follows, all from one sample in a study of T cell responses to AZD1222 COVID-19 vaccine. Repertoires were generated with immunoSEQ multiplex PCR, while TCRdb's copy carries only in-frame clones and drops some. The sample has about 120,000 clones, over 75% seen once. This specimen was peripheral blood, taken on day 0 of AZD1222 vaccination. The receptors were sampled from an adult in good health. Each CDR3 is given with its conserved first and last residue. The D gene is left open where the match is weak. Size tells how often a clone was seen (once, few, many) or the class of an expanded clone, and some rows leave it out.

CDR3 length	D gene	clone size	V gene	J gene	CDR3 DNA	CDR3 protein
13	.	.	TRBV6-4	TRBJ1-2	TGTGCCAGCAGTGACTCTGGGGGGAAAGGCTACACCTTC	CASSDSGGKGYTF
13	.	.	TRBV27	TRBJ1-1	TGTGCCAGCAGTCTTATGTCGGGTACTGAAGCTTTCTTT	CASSLMSGTEAFF
12	.	.	TRBV28	TRBJ1-2	TGTGCCAGCAGTTTCCGGGGGTATGGCTACACCTTC	CASSFRGYGYTF
17	.	.	TRBV21-1	TRBJ2-2	TGTGCCAGCAGCAAAGCAGTTCCTTCGGGGAGGGCCGGGGAGCTGTTTTTT	CASSKAVPSGRAGELFF
15	.	.	TRBV27	TRBJ1-2	TGTGCCAGCACCTCTTCCAGCGCGGGCGGTTGGGGCTACACCTTC	CASTSSSAGGWGYTF
11	.	.	TRBV12-3/TRBV12-4	TRBJ1-2	TGTGCCAGCAGTTTATCCCGCTATCTCGCCTTC	CASSLSRYLAF
13	TRBD1	.	TRBV6-5	TRBJ1-6	TGTGCCAGCGGGGACAGGGACTATTCACCCCTCCACTTT	CASGDRDYSPLHF
13	.	.	TRBV10-2	TRBJ1-1	TGCGCCAGCAGGGAGACAGATTACACTGAAGCTTTCTTT	CASRETDYTEAFF
15	.	.	TRBV7-3	TRBJ1-3	TGTGCCAGCAGCTTAACGGACCACACTGGAAACACCATATATTTT	CASSLTDHTGNTIYF
14	TRBD1	.	TRBV30	TRBJ1-1	TGTGCCTGGAGCCCGGGGACAGGGAGGACTGAAGCTTTCTTT	CAWSPGTGRTEAFF
14	TRBD1	.	TRBV28	TRBJ2-7	TGTGCCAGCAGTTTAGACAGGGGCGCGGGGGAGCAGTACTTC	CASSLDRGAGEQYF
14	TRBD2	once	TRBV6-5	TRBJ2-1	TGTGCCAGCCGTCTAGGCGGGAGTAATAATGAGCAGTTCTTC	CASRLGGSNNEQFF
16	.	.	TRBV7-9	TRBJ1-3	TGTGCCAGCAGCCCCTCCCGGGCCACCTCTGGAAACACCATATATTTT	CASSPSRATSGNTIYF
17	.	.	TRBV15	TRBJ1-2	TGTGCCACCAGCAGAGATAAGACAGCATCTTCTAACTATGGCTACACCTTC	CATSRDKTASSNYGYTF
12	TRBD1	.	TRBV28	TRBJ1-2	TGTGCCAGCAGTCGCGACAGGGAGGGCTACACCTTC	CASSRDREGYTF
13	TRBD2	.	TRBV19	TRBJ2-7	TGTGCCCGCTGTCGGGAGGGCCATGACGAGCAGTACTTC	CARCREGHDEQYF
14	.	.	TRBV3-1/TRBV3-2	TRBJ1-2	TGTGCCAGCAGTCATTCAGGGTCTCTCTATGGCTACACCTTC	CASSHSGSLYGYTF
18	.	.	TRBV4-1	TRBJ1-6	TGCGCCAGCAGCCAAGGATTTATCGACCCCTTAACACATTCACCCCTCCACTTT	CASSQGFIDPLTHSPLHF
12	.	once	TRBV24-1	TRBJ2-1	TGTGCCACCAGTGATTTTAGGGGTGAGCAGTTCTTC	CATSDFRGEQFF
11	.	few	TRBV12-3/TRBV12-4	TRBJ2-1	TGTGCCAGCAGTCTCACTCCAGCCAGATTCTTC	CASSLTPARFF
15	TRBD1	once	TRBV28	TRBJ1-2	TGTGCCAGCAGTGACCGGGACAGGGGCAACTATGGCTACACCTTC	CASSDRDRGNYGYTF
11	TRBD1	.	TRBV30	TRBJ1-2	TGTGCCTGGGGACAGGGGGGTGGCTACACCTTC	CAWGQGGGYTF
13	TRBD1	.	TRBV3-1/TRBV3-2	TRBJ1-2	TGTGCCAGCAGTGACAGGGGGAACTATGGCTACACCTTC	CASSDRGNYGYTF
13	.	.	TRBV6-5	TRBJ2-1	TGTGCCAGCAGGGGAAGCTCCTACAATGAGCAGTTCTTC	CASRGSSYNEQFF
12	.	.	TRBV5-1	TRBJ2-5	TGCGCCAGCAGCTTGAGGCCGGAGACCCAGTACTTC	CASSLRPETQYF
13	TRBD1	.	TRBV6-1	TRBJ1-2	TGTGCCAGCAGTGAACAGGGGGACTATGGCTACACCTTC	CASSEQGDYGYTF
12	.	once	TRBV2	TRBJ2-1	TGTGCCATCCCGGTGAGGGAAGATGAGCAGTTCTTC	CAIPVREDEQFF
13	.	once	TRBV5-8	TRBJ2-1	TGTGCCAGCAGCTTGCCCCCAGGGAATGAGCAGTTCTTC	CASSLPPGNEQFF
14	.	.	TRBV7-9	TRBJ1-4	TGTGCCAGCAGCCCCCCCGGGGGCAGTGAAAAACTGTTTTTT	CASSPPGGSEKLFF
13	.	.	TRBV6-5	TRBJ2-2	TGTGCCAGCAGGCCAGGAAACACCGGGGAGCTGTTTTTT	CASRPGNTGELFF
13	.	few	TRBV10-3	TRBJ1-1	TGTGCCATCGCGGGGCAGACGAACACTGAAGCTTTCTTT	CAIAGQTNTEAFF
14	TRBD1	.	TRBV19	TRBJ1-5	TGTGCCAGTAGCCTGGACAGGGGGGATCAGCCCCAGCATTTT	CASSLDRGDQPQHF
13	.	.	TRBV2	TRBJ2-7	TGTGCCAGCAGTGAATCGAGGGTGGGCGAGCAGTACTTC	CASSESRVGEQYF
13	.	.	TRBV7-7	TRBJ1-1	TGTGCCAGCAGCGAGGACACAAACACTGAAGCTTTCTTT	CASSEDTNTEAFF
17	.	few	TRBV5-1	TRBJ1-3	TGCGCCAGCAGCTTTAATGAGGGGTCCTTCTCTGGAAACACCATATATTTT	CASSFNEGSFSGNTIYF
14	.	.	TRBV28	TRBJ2-7	TGTGCCAGCAGTGACCGCCTGACTTCCTACGAGCAGTACTTC	CASSDRLTSYEQYF
13	TRBD1	.	TRBV7-9	TRBJ1-4	TGTGCCTCGAGACAGGGGGCTAATGAAAAACTGTTTTTT	CASRQGANEKLFF
20	TRBD2	.	TRBV7-6	TRBJ2-2	TGTGCCAGCAGCTTAGCGGCTAGCGGGAGTTATACTCGTTACACCGGGGAGCTGTTTTTT	CASSLAASGSYTRYTGELFF
16	.	.	TRBV4-1	TRBJ2-5	TGCGCCAGCAGCCAAGGGAGAGGGCAGGAGCAAGAGACCCAGTACTTC	CASSQGRGQEQETQYF
15	TRBD1	once	TRBV5-1	TRBJ1-4	TGCGCCAGCAGCGAATGGGACAGGGGGGACGAAAAACTGTTTTTT	CASSEWDRGDEKLFF
14	.	.	TRBV7-3	TRBJ2-2	TGTGCCAGCAGCTTAACACCCGGGACCGGGGAGCTGTTTTTT	CASSLTPGTGELFF
12	.	.	TRBV4-1	TRBJ1-2	TGCGCCAGCAGCCAAGCAGAGGGTGGCTACACCTTC	CASSQAEGGYTF
17	TRBD2	.	TRBV9	TRBJ2-5	TGTGCCAGCAGCGTAGGAGGAGAGGGAGGGGTTATGGAGACCCAGTACTTC	CASSVGGEGGVMETQYF
11	.	.	TRBV6-5	TRBJ2-7	TGTGCCAGCGGCTTGCCGTACGAGCAGTACTTC	CASGLPYEQYF
14	.	.	TRBV5-1	TRBJ1-1	TGCGCCAGCAGTCCGGACAGCCCAAGTGAGTCAGCTTTCTTT	CASSPDSPSESAFF
15	TRBD1	.	TRBV30	TRBJ1-2	TGTGCCTGGAGTCCTCGGTCAGGGGGAGGTTTTGGCTACACCTTC	CAWSPRSGGGFGYTF
14	.	few	TRBV10-3	TRBJ2-3	TGTGCCATCACAGGGAGCCAGTTCACAGATACGCAGTATTTT	CAITGSQFTDTQYF
17	TRBD2	.	TRBV5-1	TRBJ2-3	TGCGCCCGCAGCTTGGGGGCCCTAGCGGGGGCGGGGGATACGCAGTATTTT	CARSLGALAGAGDTQYF
15	.	.	TRBV6-5	TRBJ1-4	TGTGCCAGCAGTTACGGGGGTGCAACTAATGAAAAACTGTTTTTT	CASSYGGATNEKLFF
12	.	.	TRBV19	TRBJ1-2	TGTGCCAGTAGTAACAGGCTTTATGGCTACACCTTC	CASSNRLYGYTF
13	.	.	TRBV7-3	TRBJ1-1	TGTGCCAGCAGCTTAACAGCGAGACAAGAAGCTTTCTTT	CASSLTARQEAFF
14	TRBD2	once	TRBV30	TRBJ2-1	TGTGCCTGGAGTGTACTAGCGGGGGGGGATGAGCAGTTCTTC	CAWSVLAGGDEQFF
19	.	.	TRBV4-1	TRBJ1-6	TGCGCCAGCAGCCAGGTCGGGGGTAAGGGTCCCATCTATAATTCACCCCTCCACTTT	CASSQVGGKGPIYNSPLHF
13	.	.	TRBV12-3/TRBV12-4	TRBJ2-7	TGTGCCAGCAGTCCCGTCCAGGTGAACGAGCAGTACTTC	CASSPVQVNEQYF
12	.	.	TRBV30	TRBJ1-2	TGTGCCTGGAGTGAAGGGAACTATGGCTACACCTTC	CAWSEGNYGYTF
11	TRBD1	.	TRBV29-1	TRBJ1-1	TGCAGCGACGGGACAGTCGGGGGAGCTTTCTTT	CSDGTVGGAFF
12	.	once	TRBV12-3/TRBV12-4	TRBJ1-1	TGTGCCAGCAGCCGGGGGGGCACTGAAGCTTTCTTT	CASSRGGTEAFF
16	TRBD1	.	TRBV11-2	TRBJ1-1	TGTGCCAGCAGCTTAGGGGTGACAGGGGGCAGAACTGAAGCTTTCTTT	CASSLGVTGGRTEAFF
16	TRBD1	few	TRBV9	TRBJ2-2	TGTGCCAGCAGCGTAGGGGGGACAGCGAACACCGGGGAGCTGTTTTTT	CASSVGGTANTGELFF